This T cell receptor (beta chain) is from a study of cytomegalovirus exposure and HLA in healthy donors. Regarding donors, all were healthy bone marrow donors. With 60 Vbeta and 13 Jbeta primers, the PCR was carried out. Assay used: immunoSEQ multiplex PCR; TCRdb lists only in-frame clones, some missing. This table has some 140,000 clones, about 83% appearing once. Study-wide findings and caveats: A later analysis linked a missense DCLRE1C variant to TCR beta V- and J-gene trimming. Compared with the approximately 700-donor mean, an Asian-associated ancestry cluster reportedly had fewer N-insertions, according to a later analysis. In a later analysis, at a false discovery rate of 0.05, 17,000 or so TCR beta sequences were associated with HLA alleles.

This CDR3 is built from 15 residues. CDR1 is SGHTA, CDR2 FQGNSA, per germline. Losses at the gene ends were 1 base for V and 4 bases for J; bases not matched to a gene: 5. Note on this clone: The antigen is unknown.

The J gene is TRBJ2-5, the V gene TRBV7-2; 8 positions agree with TRBD2. The source material was PBMCs. This sequence originates from a woman in her thirties or forties in good health and CMV-seronegative. CDR3 loop: CASSLGLAGRETQYF. The DNA of the CDR3 is TGTGCCAGCAGCTTAGGGTTAGCGGGAAGAGAGACCCAGTACTTC.